This TCR beta chain was identified during a study of cytomegalovirus exposure and HLA in healthy donors. The PCR was carried out with 60 Vbeta primers and 13 Jbeta primers. The table came from immunoSEQ multiplex PCR; TCRdb's copy has only in-frame clones and leaves some out. The sample holds about 170,000 clones; around 77% are singletons and the top ten take 1%. As regards this clone: What it recognizes is unknown.

Study-level points and caveats: TCR beta sequences numbering under 20,000 were associated with HLA alleles at 0.05 false discovery rate in a later analysis.

With V trimmed by 1 base and J by 4 bases, 5 bases remained unmatched. Germline V gene lookup returns CDR1 SGDLS and CDR2 YYNGEE. CDR3 length: 16 residues. The sequencing sample was made of PBMCs. This clonotype was obtained from a woman in her forties or fifties in good health and CMV-seropositive. The gene calls are TRBV9 and TRBJ2-1; 10 positions agree with TRBD1. This chain's CDR3 is CASSVLGQGTYNEQFF. Written as DNA, the CDR3 is TGTGCCAGCAGCGTATTGGGACAGGGGACTTACAATGAGCAGTTCTTC.